This T cell receptor beta chain is drawn from a study of shared clonotypes between healthy human individuals. The data were produced by immunoSEQ multiplex PCR, yet TCRdb's version contains in-frame clones alone and is incomplete. The sample holds 450,000 to 500,000 clones; over 65% are singletons and the top ten take 13%. The clonotype comes from a woman aged 40 to 50 in good health. Some clones in this sample may be carry-over from other donors' samples. What was sequenced was PBMCs.

As DNA, the CDR3 is TGTGCCAGCCGGACCGAGGCAACCAACACCGGGGAGCTGTTTTTT. It codes for CASRTEATNTGELFF. This sequence joins TRBV28 and TRBJ2-2; no clear D. The CDR3 runs to 15 residues. Deletions cut 8 bases from V and 2 bases from J, with 15 bases between. From germline, CDR1 is MDHEN and CDR2 SYDVKM. Drawing the rest from reference TRBV28 and TRBJ2-2, the complete variable domain is DVKVTQSSRYLVKRTGEKVFLECVQDMDHENMFWYRQDPGLGLRLIYFSYDVKMKEKGDIPEGYSVSREKKERFSLILESASTNQTSMYLCASRTEATNTGELFFGEGSRLTVL.